What follows are 10 T cell receptor beta chains derived from one specimen sequenced in a study of CD8 T cells in Susac syndrome. When the RNA was reverse transcribed, random hexamers were used with an input of roughly 0.5 to 1 ug. Using its own MiXCR run on the immunoSEQ multiplex PCR reads, TCRdb lists one record per CDR3 protein. This table has about 130,000 distinct CDR3 sequences, roughly 95% appearing once. Sequences were obtained from CD4+ T cells from PBMCs. The receptors originated from a human donor in good health.

The V gene is TRBV19, the J gene TRBJ2-4; tentatively, D is TRBD2 (5 bases). CDR3 length equals 15 residues. V lost 6 bases and J lost 8, with 20 bases in between. The germline V gene has CDR1 LNHDA and CDR2 SQIVND (reference sequence). This CDR3 reads CASSLSQTLRDIQYF. CDR3 DNA sequence: TGTGCCAGTAGCCTCAGTCAGACGCTGCGGGACATTCAGTACTTC.

The V gene is TRBV20-1, the J gene TRBJ2-2; the match to TRBD2 covers 13 bases. With V trimmed by 4 bases and J by 8 bases, 10 bases remained unmatched. Germline CDR1 DFQATT, CDR2 SNEGSKA (reference sequence). This CDR3 contains 16 residues. CDR3 loop: CSATGTSGDLSGELFF. CDR3 bases: TGCAGTGCTACCGGGACTAGCGGGGACCTGAGTGGGGAGCTGTTTTTT.

The gene calls are TRBV5-1 and TRBJ2-7; D is ambiguous. V lost 4 bases, J lost 1 base, and 12 bases lay in between. This CDR3 spans 14 amino acids. The V gene's germline CDR1 is SGHRS and CDR2 YFSETQ. CDR3 protein: CASSPMGSSYEQYF. The CDR3 DNA reads as TGCGCCAGCAGCCCAATGGGGTCATCCTACGAGCAGTACTTC.

The V call is TRBV7-2, the J call TRBJ2-5; TRBD2 matches at 12 bases. V dropped 4 bases and J dropped 4; count of bases not matched to a gene: 7. Looked up from germline, CDR1 is SGHTA and CDR2 is FQGNSA. This CDR3 comprises 16 residues. CDR3 region: CASSSNGGLAGETQYF. The CDR3 DNA reads as TGTGCCAGCAGCTCTAACGGGGGACTAGCGGGAGAGACCCAGTACTTC.

A single count supports this clonotype. The V gene is TRBV27, the J gene TRBJ1-2; D may be TRBD1 (5 bases). V was shortened by 4 bases and J by 5 bases, with 8 bases between the two germline ends. Germline assignment: CDR1 MNHEY and CDR2 SMNVEV (reference sequence). The CDR3 has 12 amino acids. The CDR3 is CASSSAGYGYTF. Here the CDR3 DNA reads TGTGCCAGCAGTTCGGCAGGGTATGGCTACACCTTC.

The rearrangement joins TRBV25-1 to TRBJ2-3; D may match TRBD1 or TRBD2 (5 bases each). The CDR3 is 15 residues long. V was shortened by 1 base and J by 1 base, with 9 bases between the two germline ends. The germline gives CDR1 MGHDK, CDR2 SYGVNS. Here the CDR3 reads CASSEFGGGTDTQYF. DNA of the CDR3: TGTGCCAGCAGTGAATTTGGGGGAGGCACAGATACGCAGTATTTT. The full variable domain, rest sourced from reference TRBV25-1 and TRBJ2-3, is EADIYQTPRYLVIGTGKKITLECSQTMGHDKMYWYQQDPGMELHLIHYSYGVNSTEKGDLSSESTVSRIRTEHFPLTLESARPSHTSQYLCASSEFGGGTDTQYFGPGTRLTVL.

The chain uses TRBV7-2 and TRBJ2-1; no reliable D call. Germline lookup yields CDR1 SGHTA and CDR2 FQGNSA. Trimming stripped 1 base from V and 7 bases from J, with 8 bases between. The CDR3 extends over 13 amino acids. The CDR3 loop is CASSLVVPNEQFF. The CDR3 nucleotides are TGTGCCAGCAGCTTAGTGGTCCCGAATGAGCAGTTCTTC.

The chain employs TRBV6-5 and TRBJ2-5; weak D call: TRBD1 (6 bases). V was pared by 5 bases and J by 2 bases, with 9 bases between. Per germline, CDR1 MNHEY and CDR2 SVGAGI. The CDR3 extends over 13 amino acids. CDR3: CASSGQKQETQYF. In DNA, the CDR3 is TGTGCCAGCAGTGGACAGAAACAAGAGACCCAGTACTTC.

The chain links TRBV27 to TRBJ2-7; D is uncertain. Germline V gene sequence: CDR1 MNHEY, CDR2 SMNVEV (reference sequence). The CDR3 totals 13 residues. Trimming took 6 bases from V and 1 from J, leaving 10 bases between them. The CDR3 is CASRLMGSYEQYF. The CDR3 DNA reads as TGTGCCAGCAGGCTTATGGGGTCCTACGAGCAGTACTTC.

This chain joins TRBV7-9 and TRBJ1-2; D is ambiguous. CDR1 and CDR2 from the germline V gene are SEHNR and FQNEAQ (reference sequence). The CDR3 is 13 residues long. V lost 0 bases to trimming and J lost 8 bases, with 10 bases between them. DNA for the CDR3: TGTGCCAGCAGCTTAGCGGGATCGAGCGGCTACACCTTC. Residues: CASSLAGSSGYTF.